This T cell receptor (beta chain) emerged from a study of HIV-infected patients and healthy controls. About 500 ng RNA was reverse transcribed with alpha and beta constant-region primers. Using multiplexing indices, alpha and beta chain libraries were generated apart by chain-specific third strand synthesis. A 5' RACE adapter with a random hexamer and the SP2 primer site was joined to cDNA. The library had 12-nucleotide molecular identifiers formed by two random hexamers joined together. MiXCR was run by TCRdb on the 5' RACE reads, yielding one entry per CDR3 protein. The sample consists of about 18,000 distinct CDR3 sequences, over 9% of them appearing once. No cell fractionation was done, so the repertoire covers all unsorted peripheral blood T cells. Control samples came from around 9 uninfected healthy donors, a few of them resampled after approximately three months. V lost 3 bases and J lost 6; bases outside the gene matches: 5. CDR1 SGHTA and CDR2 FQGNSA come from the germline V gene. This CDR3 region has 15 residues.

Source material: blood. The chain couples TRBV7-2 to TRBJ2-7; 13 positions match TRBD2. This sequence was found in an adult in good health. DNA of the CDR3: TGTGCCAGCAGCTTCGAGGGACTAGCGGGGTCCGAGCAGTACTTC. Translating gives CASSFEGLAGSEQYF.